There are a few counts of the clone carrying this TCR beta chain. These data come from a study of identical twins. MiXCR was run by TCRdb on the 5' RACE reads, yielding one entry per CDR3 protein. The table has roughly 350,000 distinct CDR3 sequences, more than 9% seen once; the top ten hold roughly 7.8%. The CDR3 has 15 residues. The V and J ends lost 0 bases and 6 bases respectively, with 12 bases between them. Looked up from germline, CDR1 is MNHEY and CDR2 is SVGEGT. The same sample was also studied in work on yellow fever vaccine responses in identical twins.

The gene calls are TRBV6-2 or TRBV6-3 and TRBJ2-1, with D possibly TRBD2 on 5 matching bases. The receptor was isolated from a woman between 18 and 30 years old in good health. Sequencing was done on a sample of CD8+ T cells sorted from blood. CDR3 amino acids: CASSYSVGVRNEQFF. CDR3 bases: TGTGCCAGCAGTTACTCAGTGGGAGTCCGCAATGAGCAGTTCTTC.